Shown below are 29 T cell receptor beta chains from a single sample sequenced in a study of cytomegalovirus exposure and HLA in healthy donors. 13 Jbeta primers and 60 Vbeta primers were used for the PCR. Sequencing was performed with immunoSEQ multiplex PCR; in TCRdb, only in-frame clones are kept and a portion is missing. The table shows about 100,000 clones, with 63% occurring only once. Sequenced input: PBMCs. The receptors were gathered from a human donor in good health.

The genes are TRBV29-1 and TRBJ1-1; a possible D gene is TRBD1 (6 bases). The germline V and J ends were trimmed by 6 bases and 2 bases, with 13 bases remaining between them. In germline, CDR1 is SQVTM, CDR2 ANQGSEA. This CDR3 comprises 13 residues. CDR3 nucleotides: TGCAGCGTGAAACAGGGACCTAACACTGAAGCTTTCTTT. Protein: CSVKQGPNTEAFF.

This clone has a single count. This chain joins TRBV18 and TRBJ2-1; 15 nucleotides line up with TRBD2. Germline-derived CDR1 and CDR2 are KGHSH and LQKENI. The CDR3 is 18 residues long. With V trimmed by 2 bases and J by 0 bases, 2 bases remained unmatched. The CDR3 loop is CASSPGTSGRSSYNEQFF. The CDR3 DNA is TGTGCCAGCTCACCAGGGACTAGCGGGAGGAGCTCCTACAATGAGCAGTTCTTC.

This clone occurred a few times. The CDR3 region has the DNA TGTGCCTCCTGCCCAGGGGCTGGGAACATTCAGTACTTC. Translated, it gives CASCPGAGNIQYF. The chain carries TRBV19 and TRBJ2-4; D is possibly TRBD1 (6 bases). V lost 11 bases and J 7 bases, leaving 18 bases between the germline ends. The germline V gene encodes CDR1 LNHDA and CDR2 SQIVND (reference sequence). The CDR3 runs 13 residues.

V is TRBV27 and J is TRBJ2-5; D uncertain. From germline, CDR1 is MNHEY and CDR2 SMNVEV (reference sequence). This CDR3 spans 13 amino acids. The V gene lost 1 base and the J gene lost 2 bases, with 5 bases spanning the gap. The CDR3 DNA reads as TGTGCCAGCAGTTTATACACGCAAGAGACCCAGTACTTC. Protein sequence: CASSLYTQETQYF.

This clone was picked up one time. The chain employs TRBV6-5 and TRBJ2-7; no firm D call. The V and J ends lost 8 bases and 0 bases respectively, with 14 bases between them. The V gene's germline CDR1 is MNHEY and CDR2 SVGAGI. The CDR3 totals 14 residues. CDR3 nucleotide sequence: TGTGCCAGCTCTCAGATCGGCGGCTCCTACGAGCAGTACTTC. Translation gives CASSQIGGSYEQYF.

This clone came up a few times. The V and J genes are TRBV16 and TRBJ2-5, with TRBD2 as a possible D gene (5 bases). V lost 2 bases and J 2 bases, leaving 12 bases between the germline ends. The CDR3 is 15 amino acids. From germline, CDR1 is KGHSY and CDR2 FQNENV. This CDR3 is CASSQEGTPQETQYF. In nucleotides, the CDR3 is TGTGCCAGCAGCCAAGAGGGAACCCCGCAAGAGACCCAGTACTTC.

This clone was observed a few times. The chain links TRBV6-1 to TRBJ1-4, with TRBD1 matching 7 bases. CDR1 and CDR2 (germline): MNHNS, SASEGT. This CDR3 region has 14 residues. V gave up 0 bases and J gave up 7 bases; unmatched junction bases: 2. The CDR3 bases are TGTGCCAGCAGTGAAGCAGGGGGCGCTGAAAAACTGTTTTTT. Translated: CASSEAGGAEKLFF.

This clone was seen a few times. The chain links TRBV4-1 to TRBJ2-7; D is ambiguous. The CDR3 spans 13 residues. Trimming took 1 base from V and 2 from J, leaving 6 bases between them. Germline lookup yields CDR1 MGHRA and CDR2 YSYEKL. The CDR3 region has the DNA TGCGCCAGCAGCCAAGTACCTACCTACGAGCAGTACTTC. Protein: CASSQVPTYEQYF.

The chain uses TRBV29-1 and TRBJ2-1; 7 bases are shared with TRBD2. The CDR3 extends over 13 amino acids. Unmatched junction bases numbered 11, after V lost 6 bases and J lost 9 bases. Germline CDR1 and CDR2: SQVTM and ANQGSEA. The CDR3 bases are TGCAGCGTCCACGAGGGAGGGGTGGGTGAGCAGTTCTTC. Translating gives CSVHEGGVGEQFF.

The rearrangement links TRBV6-1 to TRBJ2-5; TRBD1 is a possible D gene (6 bases). Germline lookup yields CDR1 MNHNS and CDR2 SASEGT. Trimming stripped 5 bases from V and 1 base from J, with 11 bases between. CDR3 size: 14 residues. The CDR3 here is CASSSGTFQETQYF. CDR3 sequence (DNA): TGTGCCAGCAGTTCCGGGACATTCCAAGAGACCCAGTACTTC.

This clone has a handful of counts. The V and J genes are TRBV19 and TRBJ2-7; TRBD1 aligns across 7 bases. Germline CDR1 LNHDA, CDR2 SQIVND (reference sequence). The CDR3 has 15 amino acids. V lost 1 base, J lost 0 bases, and 3 bases stayed unmatched. The CDR3, as DNA: TGTGCCAGTAGTATAGGAGGGGACAGCTCCTACGAGCAGTACTTC. It is translated as CASSIGGDSSYEQYF.

The gene calls are TRBV11-3 and TRBJ2-3; possible D gene TRBD2, 5 bases. Germline V gene data show CDR1 as SGHNT and CDR2 as YENEEA. Trimming shortened V by 4 bases and J by 0 bases, and 17 bases separated the two germline ends. The CDR3 contains 17 residues. CDR3 in amino acids: CASSSNPSGASTDTQYF. The CDR3 DNA reads as TGTGCCAGCAGCTCGAATCCCAGCGGAGCTAGCACAGATACGCAGTATTTT. Complete variable domain (other parts from reference TRBV11-3 and TRBJ2-3): EAGVVQSPRYKIIEKKQPVAFWCNPISGHNTLYWYLQNLGQGPELLIRYENEEAVDDSQLPKDRFSAERLKGVDSTLKIQPAELGDSAVYLCASSSNPSGASTDTQYFGPGTRLTVL.

This clone was seen more than once but under ten times. V usage is TRBV6-1 and J usage is TRBJ2-1; no clear D gene. This CDR3 is built from 15 residues. V was pared by 0 bases and J by 3 bases, with 9 bases between. Germline V CDR1 and CDR2: MNHNS, SASEGT. CDR3 bases: TGTGCCAGCAGTGAAGCGCGGAGCGTCTACAATGAGCAGTTCTTC. This sequence encodes CASSEARSVYNEQFF.

In its sample, this clone was seen a few times. This chain links TRBV4-1 with TRBJ1-4, with 7 bases matching TRBD1. With 0 bases clipped from V and 7 bases from J, the junction kept 5 bases outside the gene matches. This CDR3 has 15 residues. Germline loops: CDR1 MGHRA, CDR2 YSYEKL. The CDR3 sequence: CASSQDGTASEKLFF. DNA for the CDR3: TGCGCCAGCAGCCAAGACGGGACAGCGAGTGAAAAACTGTTTTTT.

CDR3 nucleotide sequence: TGTGCCAGCAGCCAAGGGGGGGCCCTCCAAGAGACCCAGTACTTC. Translation gives CASSQGGALQETQYF. The rearrangement joins TRBV6-5 to TRBJ2-5; TRBD2 is a possible D gene (7 bases). Per the germline V gene, CDR1 is MNHEY and CDR2 is SVGAGI. V was cut by 6 bases and J by 1 base, with 15 bases left in between. The CDR3 covers 15 residues.

This chain's CDR3 is CASILSGIETQYF. CDR3 DNA sequence: TGTGCCAGCATTTTAAGCGGGATTGAGACCCAGTACTTC. The V call is TRBV25-1, the J call TRBJ2-5, with 7 bases matching TRBD2. The CDR3 runs to 13 residues. The germline CDR1 and CDR2 sequences are MGHDK and SYGVNS. V trimming: 7 bases; J trimming: 5 bases; junction bases outside the gene matches: 7.

The V call is TRBV7-9, the J call TRBJ2-7; tentative D call: TRBD2 (6 bases). Germline V gene lookup returns CDR1 SEHNR and CDR2 FQNEAQ (reference sequence). This CDR3 is 16 amino acids long. V was pared by 6 bases and J by 0 bases, with 18 bases between. The CDR3 DNA sequence: TGTGCCAGCAGGCCTACTGACGGGCGGGGCTCCTACGAGCAGTACTTC. It translates to CASRPTDGRGSYEQYF. Combining the CDR3 with reference TRBV7-9 and TRBJ2-7 gives the whole variable domain DTGVSQNPRHKITKRGQNVTFRCDPISEHNRLYWYRQTLGQGPEFLTYFQNEAQLEKSRLLSDRFSAERPKGSFSTLEIQRTEQGDSAMYLCASRPTDGRGSYEQYFGPGTRLTVT.

This sequence joins TRBV4-1 and TRBJ2-2, with D possibly being TRBD1 (6 bases). CDR1 and CDR2 from the germline V gene are MGHRA and YSYEKL. CDR3 size: 17 residues. Trimming took 0 bases from V and 1 from J, leaving 12 bases between them. The CDR3 DNA reads TGCGCCAGCAGCCAAGAGAGGGGGTCTCAGAACACCGGGGAGCTGTTTTTT. Translated: CASSQERGSQNTGELFF.

The V and J genes are TRBV27 and TRBJ2-1; D is uncertain. Per germline, CDR1 MNHEY and CDR2 SMNVEV (reference sequence). The CDR3 has 15 amino acids. V was cut by 4 bases and J by 1 base, with 11 bases left in between. The CDR3 coding sequence is TGTGCCAGCAGTTGGATGGCGGTATCCTACAATGAGCAGTTCTTC. Translation: CASSWMAVSYNEQFF.

This chain links TRBV2 with TRBJ1-5; D call uncertain. Trimming cost V 4 bases and J 4 bases, with 17 bases left between them. This CDR3 region has 16 residues. Germline V gene lookup returns CDR1 SNHLY and CDR2 FYNNEI. Here the CDR3 reads CASSVSGFGVNQPQHF. The CDR3, as DNA: TGTGCCAGCAGTGTATCCGGGTTTGGAGTAAATCAGCCCCAGCATTTT.

This chain uses TRBV5-1 with TRBJ1-2; possible D gene TRBD1, 5 bases. Germline CDR1 is SGHRS and CDR2 is YFSETQ. The CDR3 extends over 15 amino acids. The V and J ends lost 4 bases and 5 bases respectively, with 18 bases between them. The CDR3 sequence: CASSPPVTGRYGYTF. Written as DNA, the CDR3 is TGCGCCAGCAGCCCCCCGGTAACAGGTAGGTATGGCTACACCTTC.

This clone was counted a few times. The chain employs TRBV6-1 and TRBJ1-2; D is perhaps TRBD1 (6 bases). In germline, CDR1 is MNHNS, CDR2 SASEGT. Trimming removed 2 bases at V and 0 bases at J, with 16 bases between. The CDR3 contains 17 residues. The CDR3 protein is CASSELTRGLTNYGYTF. The CDR3 DNA reads as TGTGCCAGCAGTGAATTAACCAGGGGATTAACTAACTATGGCTACACCTTC.

This clone was detected only a few times. The genes are TRBV6-4 and TRBJ2-3, with 10 bases lining up with TRBD2. The CDR3 covers 16 residues. The ends lost 0 bases at V and 1 base at J; junction bases unmatched: 1. Germline V gene data show CDR1 as MRHNA and CDR2 as SNTAGT. The CDR3 here is CASSDSGTSGTDTQYF. CDR3 in DNA: TGTGCCAGCAGTGACTCAGGGACTAGCGGCACAGATACGCAGTATTTT.

The J gene is TRBJ1-2, the V gene TRBV4-1; no definite D call. V was shortened by 5 bases and J by 7 bases, with 14 bases between the two germline ends. The germline CDR1 and CDR2 sequences are MGHRA and YSYEKL. The CDR3 length is 13 residues. The CDR3 is CASSEIGGAGYTF. CDR3 sequence (DNA): TGCGCCAGCAGCGAAATCGGAGGAGCTGGCTACACCTTC.

There are a few counts of this clone. The chain couples TRBV29-1 to TRBJ2-5, with D possibly TRBD2 on 6 matching bases. This CDR3 region has 12 residues. The germline V and J ends were trimmed by 4 bases and 4 bases, with 10 bases remaining between them. CDR1 and CDR2 (germline): SQVTM, ANQGSEA. The CDR3 DNA sequence: TGCAGCGTTGGACTAGTAGGAGAGACCCAGTACTTC. It codes for CSVGLVGETQYF.

The chain couples TRBV30 to TRBJ2-1; D not certain. CDR3 length: 12 residues. Trimming shortened V by 1 base and J by 5 bases, and 6 bases separated the two germline ends. Per the germline V gene, CDR1 is GTSNPN and CDR2 is SVGIG (reference sequence). CDR3 in DNA: TGTGCCTGGAGTGATATTAACAATGAGCAGTTCTTC. The encoded protein is CAWSDINNEQFF.

This clone was counted ten times or more. The chain employs TRBV6-6 and TRBJ2-3; 7 bases line up with TRBD1. V lost 10 bases to trimming and J lost 4 bases; unmatched junction nucleotides: 5. Looked up from germline, CDR1 is MNHNY and CDR2 is SVGAGI (reference sequence). The CDR3 loop spans 12 amino acids. CDR3 protein: CATSGTADTQYF. DNA of the CDR3: TGTGCCACCTCCGGGACAGCAGATACGCAGTATTTT.

The table lists this clone with a count of one. This sequence joins TRBV6-1 and TRBJ2-7, with D possibly being TRBD1 (6 bases). This CDR3 comprises 14 residues. The V gene's germline CDR1 is MNHNS and CDR2 SASEGT. V gave up 9 bases and J gave up 2 bases, with 17 bases separating them. CDR3 in amino acids: CASTQGPQAYEQYF. CDR3 nucleotides: TGTGCCAGTACACAGGGTCCCCAAGCCTACGAGCAGTACTTC.

The gene calls are TRBV4-1 and TRBJ1-2; D might be TRBD1 (6 bases). Germline loops: CDR1 MGHRA, CDR2 YSYEKL. The CDR3 runs to 16 residues. V lost 3 bases, J lost 5 bases, and 19 bases lay in between. CDR3: CASSHEEGYRDYGYTF. The CDR3 bases are TGCGCCAGCAGCCATGAAGAGGGGTACAGGGATTATGGCTACACCTTC.